The clone carrying this T cell receptor (beta chain) was seen more than once but under ten times. The sample originates from a study of T-cell reconstitution after alpha-beta-depleted transplantation in children. Unique molecular identifiers were built into the TCRbeta library. Via MiXCR, TCRdb re-called the PCR reads, giving one row per CDR3 protein. The sample contains some 490,000 distinct CDR3 sequences, approximately 12% of which appear only once. The CDR3 loop spans 15 amino acids. The V gene lost 1 base and the J gene lost 6 bases, with 12 bases spanning the gap. This chain joins TRBV12-3 or TRBV12-4 and TRBJ1-4; D is ambiguous. The source was PBMCs from the stem cell graft donor, collected from the stem cell graft. The sequence was collected from a human donor who donated a stem cell graft to a child with combined immunodeficiency. CDR3 sequence (DNA): TGTGCCAGCAGTTTAGAACGGGGAACCTATGAAAAACTGTTTTTT. Translating it yields CASSLERGTYEKLFF.